This entry lists 25 T cell receptor beta chains sequenced from one sample in a study of CD8+ T cells in alopecia areata. RNA was extracted and reverse transcribed into cDNA as the sequencing template. Only in-frame clones appear in the TCRdb table, and some are missing; sequencing was by immunoSEQ multiplex PCR. Of over 150,000 clones listed, about three fifths are singletons. Treatment denoted: oral pan-JAK inhibitor, 5-10 mg twice daily. Sample: CD8+ T cells sorted from blood, taken at week 24, from a patient treated with tofacitinib. These receptors all come from a human donor with alopecia areata.

The chain combines TRBV7-9 with TRBJ2-7, with 7 bases that match TRBD1. J gave up 3 bases and V 4 bases, and 3 bases lay outside the gene matches. Germline CDR1 is SEHNR and CDR2 is FQNEAQ (reference sequence). The CDR3 totals 13 residues. The CDR3 nucleotides read TGTGCCAGCAGCTCTGGGGACAGCTACGAGCAGTACTTC. Translated: CASSSGDSYEQYF.

DNA of the CDR3: TGTGCCAGCAGCCCGGGGAACTATAATTCACCCCTCCACTTT. Its translation is CASSPGNYNSPLHF. The rearrangement links TRBV6-5 to TRBJ1-6, with unresolved D. Trimming removed 6 bases at V and 3 bases at J, with 9 bases between. The CDR3 loop spans 14 amino acids. The germline V gene encodes CDR1 MNHEY and CDR2 SVGAGI.

This clone was seen more than once but under ten times. The V gene is TRBV13, the J gene TRBJ2-1, with TRBD1 matching over 11 bases. With V trimmed by 5 bases and J by 8 bases, 8 bases remained unmatched. The CDR3 covers 15 residues. Germline V lookup: CDR1 PRHDT, CDR2 FYEKMQ (reference sequence). CDR3 in amino acids: CASSPSGQGAYEQFF. CDR3 nucleotide sequence: TGTGCCAGCAGCCCCAGCGGACAGGGGGCTTATGAGCAGTTCTTC.

The sample holds one count of this clone. V usage is TRBV29-1 and J usage is TRBJ2-5; D may be TRBD1 (6 bases). The V gene lost 0 bases and the J gene lost 3 bases, with 11 bases spanning the gap. The CDR3 has 14 residues. The germline gives CDR1 SQVTM, CDR2 ANQGSEA. In DNA, the CDR3 is TGCAGCGTTGAAGACCAGACAGGCGAAGAGACCCAGTACTTC. This sequence encodes CSVEDQTGEETQYF.

This clone showed up just a few times. The CDR3 here is CASRPTTYGYGYTF. CDR3 nucleotide sequence: TGCGCCAGCAGGCCTACTACCTACGGCTATGGCTACACCTTC. The chain carries TRBV23-1 and TRBJ1-2; no clear D gene. TRBV23-1 is assigned to the ORF class and has an uncertain function. CDR3 length: 14 amino acids. V dropped 6 bases and J dropped 4 bases, with 15 bases sitting between them.

This chain joins TRBV14 and TRBJ1-2, with D perhaps TRBD1 (6 bases). The V gene lost 0 bases and the J gene lost 5 bases, with 10 bases spanning the gap. The V gene's germline CDR1 is SGHDN and CDR2 FVKESK. The CDR3 spans 14 residues. The CDR3 region has the DNA TGTGCCAGCAGCCAAGAGCAGGGGCTATATGGCTACACCTTC. This codes for CASSQEQGLYGYTF.

This clone was observed a few times. The chain employs TRBV2 and TRBJ1-1; D gene uncertain. Trimming shortened V by 6 bases and J by 7 bases, and 15 bases separated the two germline ends. This CDR3 spans 13 amino acids. Germline CDR1 and CDR2: SNHLY and FYNNEI. The CDR3 DNA reads as TGTGCCAGCAGCCTCGACACCTCCTTTGAAGCTTTCTTT. It translates to CASSLDTSFEAFF.

This chain joins TRBV9 and TRBJ1-1; 12 bases match TRBD1. V was pared by 5 bases and J by 0 bases, with 5 bases of the junction left unmatched. The germline CDR1 and CDR2 sequences are SGDLS and YYNGEE. The CDR3 has 16 amino acids. The CDR3 loop is CASRSGTGGLNTEAFF. The CDR3 region has the DNA TGTGCCAGCAGGTCCGGGACAGGGGGCTTGAACACTGAAGCTTTCTTT.

Details on this clone: A much larger clone sits a single nucleotide away, making a read error possible. This CDR3 is also generated by other DNA sequences in the sample. The gene calls are TRBV5-6 and TRBJ1-1; D call uncertain. This CDR3 is built from 12 residues. CDR1 is SGHDT and CDR2 is YYEEEE in the germline V gene. V was shortened by 2 bases and J by 4 bases, with 6 bases between the two germline ends. The CDR3 reads CASSLGSTEAFF. The CDR3 DNA reads as TGTGCCAGCAGCTTAGGGAGCACTGAAGCTTTCTTT.

This clone was detected only a few times. The chain joins TRBV25-1 to TRBJ2-7; D is perhaps TRBD2 (5 bases). Germline V lookup: CDR1 MGHDK, CDR2 SYGVNS. The length of the CDR3 is 13 residues. The V and J ends lost 6 bases and 0 bases respectively, with 9 bases between them. The CDR3 region is CASRGRDSYEQYF. CDR3 in DNA: TGTGCCAGCAGAGGACGGGACTCCTACGAGCAGTACTTC.

DNA of the CDR3: TGTGCCAGCAGTTACTTCCCGGACAGGGGAGGAGAGACCCAGTACTTC. It encodes CASSYFPDRGGETQYF. The chain joins TRBV6-6 to TRBJ2-5; the match to TRBD1 covers 9 bases. The ends lost 1 base at V and 4 bases at J; junction bases unmatched: 7. CDR3 length: 16 residues. Per the germline V gene, CDR1 is MNHNY and CDR2 is SVGAGI (reference sequence).

This clone was recorded a few times. This chain connects TRBV18 to TRBJ2-5; D might be TRBD1 (6 bases). Germline CDR1 KGHSH, CDR2 LQKENI. Trimming took off 4 bases at V and 2 bases at J, with 14 bases between the two ends. The CDR3 loop spans 15 amino acids. The DNA of the CDR3 is TGTGCCAGCTCACGCGACAGGTCCTCTCAAGAGACCCAGTACTTC. This translates into CASSRDRSSQETQYF.

This rearrangement joins TRBV11-2 to TRBJ1-2, with a possible D match to TRBD1 (5 bases). CDR3 length: 13 amino acids. The germline CDR1 and CDR2 sequences are SGHAT and FQNNGV. Deletions cut 5 bases from V and 2 bases from J, with 9 bases between. The CDR3 bases are TGTGCCAGCAGCCCGCAGGGAAACTATGGCTACACCTTC. Protein sequence: CASSPQGNYGYTF.

The CDR3 DNA reads TGCAGCGTTGGAGGGACAGGGGGCTCCTACGAGCAGTACTTC. Translated, it gives CSVGGTGGSYEQYF. J is TRBJ2-7 and V is TRBV29-1; 11 bases map to TRBD1. V lost 4 bases, J lost 0 bases, and 2 bases stayed unmatched. The germline V gene encodes CDR1 SQVTM and CDR2 ANQGSEA. This CDR3 comprises 14 residues.

The V call is TRBV5-1, the J call TRBJ2-3, with 11 positions matching TRBD1. Trimming took 6 bases from V and 5 from J; bases not matched to a gene: 8. From germline, CDR1 is SGHRS and CDR2 YFSETQ. CDR3 length: 15 amino acids. The CDR3 DNA is TGCGCCAGCACTCGCGGGACAGGGGGTGGAGATACGCAGTATTTT. Translated, it gives CASTRGTGGGDTQYF.

This chain links TRBV29-1 with TRBJ2-7; 10 bases align to TRBD1. The CDR3 consists of 14 residues. After removal of 6 bases from V and 3 bases from J, the junction contained 8 bases not matched to a gene. Germline CDR1 reads SQVTM; CDR2 reads ANQGSEA. CDR3 bases: TGCAGCGTATCGGGACAGGGGAACTTCTACGAGCAGTACTTC. This codes for CSVSGQGNFYEQYF.

Written as DNA, the CDR3 is TGTGCCAGCAGTTGGGGGGGCCTCTCGAACACTGAAGCTTTCTTT. Residues: CASSWGGLSNTEAFF. The chain carries TRBV27 and TRBJ1-1; D perhaps matches TRBD1 (6 bases). Trimming removed 4 bases from V and 1 base from J, with 13 bases in between. The CDR3 sequence is 15 residues long. CDR1 and CDR2 from the germline V gene are MNHEY and SMNVEV (reference sequence).

This clone was seen only once. The chain combines TRBV2 with TRBJ2-1, with unresolved D. Per the germline V gene, CDR1 is SNHLY and CDR2 is FYNNEI. This CDR3 comprises 12 residues. Trimming removed 7 bases at V and 5 bases at J, with 9 bases between. CDR3 in amino acids: CASTLSNNEQFF. The CDR3 DNA sequence: TGTGCCAGCACCCTGAGTAACAATGAGCAGTTCTTC.

The rearrangement links TRBV5-1 to TRBJ2-1, with 7 bases identical to TRBD2. The CDR3 contains 14 residues. CDR1 and CDR2 (germline): SGHRS, YFSETQ. V dropped 6 bases and J dropped 2; count of bases not matched to a gene: 5. The CDR3 spells CASMGGGPYNEQFF. The CDR3 DNA follows: TGCGCCAGCATGGGCGGGGGACCCTACAATGAGCAGTTCTTC.

This chain joins TRBV30 and TRBJ1-2; TRBD1 matches at 8 bases. V lost 1 base and J lost 6; bases outside the gene matches: 4. CDR3 length: 13 residues. The germline V gene encodes CDR1 GTSNPN and CDR2 SVGIG (reference sequence). The CDR3 region is CAWSGTGSDGYTF. The CDR3 DNA sequence: TGTGCCTGGAGTGGGACAGGGAGCGATGGCTACACCTTC.

The CDR3: CASSLAGEAFF. The CDR3 region has the DNA TGTGCCAGCAGCTTAGCGGGCGAAGCTTTCTTT. This chain links TRBV25-1 with TRBJ1-1; no firm D call. V gave up 6 bases and J gave up 8 bases, with 10 bases separating them. CDR3 length: 11 amino acids. Germline V CDR1 and CDR2: MGHDK, SYGVNS.

The genes are TRBV4-1 and TRBJ1-1; TRBD1 aligns across 9 bases. Looked up from germline, CDR1 is MGHRA and CDR2 is YSYEKL. V trimming: 2 bases; J trimming: 6 bases; junction bases outside the gene matches: 4. This CDR3 region has 14 residues. CDR3 DNA: TGCGCCAGCAGCCAACACAGGGGGCGGTCTGAAGCTTTCTTT. Translating it yields CASSQHRGRSEAFF.

This clone is a singleton in its sample. V and J are TRBV5-1 and TRBJ1-2; D remains unclear. The CDR3 is made up of 14 amino acids. The V end lost 0 bases, the J end lost 4 bases, and 10 bases lay between the germline ends. Germline CDR1 SGHRS, CDR2 YFSETQ. The CDR3 DNA reads as TGCGCCAGCAGCTTGGGCGTCAGCACCTATGGCTACACCTTC. Translation: CASSLGVSTYGYTF.

The chain couples TRBV2 to TRBJ2-7; perhaps TRBD2 as D (6 bases). CDR3 size: 15 residues. The V gene lost 4 bases and the J gene lost 0 bases, with 13 bases spanning the gap. Per the germline V gene, CDR1 is SNHLY and CDR2 is FYNNEI. The CDR3 nucleotides are TGTGCCAGCAGTGTCGGCGGGAAGAGCTCCTACGAGCAGTACTTC. Translated: CASSVGGKSSYEQYF.

The chain links TRBV14 to TRBJ2-2, with TRBD2 as a possible D gene (6 bases). The V and J ends lost 1 base and 1 base respectively, with 16 bases between them. The germline gives CDR1 SGHDN, CDR2 FVKESK. There are 18 residues in the CDR3. DNA of the CDR3: TGTGCCAGCAGCCAAGTGTGGAGGGAACCACAGAACACCGGGGAGCTGTTTTTT. Its protein product is CASSQVWREPQNTGELFF.